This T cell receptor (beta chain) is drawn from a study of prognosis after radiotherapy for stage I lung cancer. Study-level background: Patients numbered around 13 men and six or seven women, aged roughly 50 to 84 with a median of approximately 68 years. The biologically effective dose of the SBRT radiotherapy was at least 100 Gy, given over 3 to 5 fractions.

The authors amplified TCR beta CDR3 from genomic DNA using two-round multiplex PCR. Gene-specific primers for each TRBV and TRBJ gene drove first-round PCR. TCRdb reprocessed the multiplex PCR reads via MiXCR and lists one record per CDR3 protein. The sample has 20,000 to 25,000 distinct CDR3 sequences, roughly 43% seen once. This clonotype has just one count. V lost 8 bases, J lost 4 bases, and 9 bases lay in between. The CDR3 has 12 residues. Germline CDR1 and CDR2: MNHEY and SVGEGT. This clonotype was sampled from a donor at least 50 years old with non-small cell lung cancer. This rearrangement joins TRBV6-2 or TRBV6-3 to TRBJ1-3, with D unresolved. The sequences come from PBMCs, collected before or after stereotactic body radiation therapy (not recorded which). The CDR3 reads CASGVSGNTIYF. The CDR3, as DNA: TGTGCCAGCGGTGTGAGCGGAAACACCATATATTTT.